One and the same sample provided the 9 T cell receptor beta chains below, sequenced in a study of blood T cell repertoires in COVID-19. Some clones are missing from TCRdb's copy, which holds only in-frame ones; the method was immunoSEQ multiplex PCR. Here the sample spans some 250,000 clones, around 89% being singletons. The specimen sequenced was PBMCs or T cells enriched from blood (not recorded which). These receptors were obtained from a man aged 40-49 years who had recovered from COVID-19.

The rearrangement links TRBV5-8 to TRBJ1-5; D unresolved. From germline, CDR1 is SGHTS and CDR2 YDEGEE. The CDR3 contains 13 residues. The V end lost 2 bases, the J end lost 1 base, and 4 bases lay between the germline ends. The CDR3 DNA reads TGTGCCAGCAGCTTCCGGAGCAATCAGCCCCAGCATTTT. Its protein product is CASSFRSNQPQHF. The full variable domain, completed using reference TRBV5-8 and TRBJ1-5, is EAGVTQSPTHLIKTRGQQATLRCSPISGHTSVYWYQQALGLGLQFLLWYDEGEERNRGNFPPRFSGRQFPNYSSELNVNALELEDSALYLCASSFRSNQPQHFGDGTRLSIL.

The chain joins TRBV6-5 to TRBJ2-7; 8 positions match TRBD2. Germline CDR1 reads MNHEY; CDR2 reads SVGAGI. Trimming removed 6 bases from V and 5 bases from J; junction bases left unmatched: 12. The CDR3 has 15 amino acids. CDR3 in DNA: TGTGCCAGCAGGAGAGGAGCGGGGGAGATCGACGAGCAGTACTTC. This sequence encodes CASRRGAGEIDEQYF.

CDR3 sequence reads: CATSDPGQGSYEQYF. Written as DNA, the CDR3 is TGTGCCACCAGTGATCCGGGACAGGGGTCGTACGAGCAGTACTTC. The rearrangement joins TRBV24-1 to TRBJ2-7; the match to TRBD1 covers 10 bases. CDR3 length: 15 residues. The trim removed 3 bases at V and 4 bases at J, leaving 5 bases unmatched. Germline V CDR1 and CDR2: KGHDR, SFDVKD.

This chain uses TRBV28 with TRBJ1-5, with D possibly being TRBD1 (6 bases). There are 20 residues in the CDR3. V was pared by 7 bases and J by 1 base, with 29 bases between. Germline-derived CDR1 and CDR2 are MDHEN and SYDVKM. This CDR3 is CASMARNRGSRFESNQPQHF. The DNA for the CDR3 is TGTGCCAGCATGGCAAGAAATAGGGGGAGTCGTTTCGAGAGCAATCAGCCCCAGCATTTT.

The rearrangement joins TRBV5-5 to TRBJ1-2; TRBD1 matches 9 bases. V dropped 4 bases and J dropped 6; count of bases not matched to a gene: 13. Per the germline V gene, CDR1 is SGHKS and CDR2 is YYEKEE (reference sequence). This CDR3 is 16 amino acids long. CDR3 sequence reads: CASSRNPQGAGNGYTF. CDR3 nucleotides: TGTGCCAGCAGCCGAAACCCACAGGGGGCGGGTAATGGCTACACCTTC.

The table lists this clone with a count of one. The V and J genes are TRBV7-9 and TRBJ2-1, with D unresolved. Germline CDR1 reads SEHNR; CDR2 reads FQNEAQ (reference sequence). This CDR3 spans 13 amino acids. Trimming pared 7 bases from V and 5 bases from J, leaving 12 bases between. Here the CDR3 DNA reads TGTGCCAGCATCCTCCCCTCTCACAATGAGCAGTTCTTC. It encodes CASILPSHNEQFF.

V usage is TRBV15 and J usage is TRBJ1-2; D gene ambiguous. The CDR3 is made up of 14 amino acids. Germline V lookup: CDR1 LNHNV, CDR2 YYDKDF (reference sequence). Trimming shortened V by 7 bases and J by 1 base, and 13 bases separated the two germline ends. This chain's CDR3 is CATTGGTVNYGYTF. The CDR3, as DNA: TGTGCCACCACAGGTGGAACAGTTAACTATGGCTACACCTTC.

The J gene is TRBJ2-3, the V gene TRBV7-9; the match to TRBD2 covers 8 bases. Germline loops: CDR1 SEHNR, CDR2 FQNEAQ (reference sequence). The trim removed 1 base at V and 3 bases at J, leaving 0 bases unmatched. This CDR3 has 14 amino acids. The DNA of the CDR3 is TGTGCCAGCAGCTTAGGACTAGCGACAGATACGCAGTATTTT. It translates to CASSLGLATDTQYF. Filled out from reference TRBV7-9 and TRBJ2-3, the complete variable domain reads DTGVSQNPRHKITKRGQNVTFRCDPISEHNRLYWYRQTLGQGPEFLTYFQNEAQLEKSRLLSDRFSAERPKGSFSTLEIQRTEQGDSAMYLCASSLGLATDTQYFGPGTRLTVL.

The V call is TRBV11-2, the J call TRBJ2-2; 9 bases are shared with TRBD2. The length of the CDR3 is 17 residues. Trimming cost V 0 bases and J 3 bases; bases outside gene matches: 5. The germline gives CDR1 SGHAT, CDR2 FQNNGV. The CDR3 DNA follows: TGTGCCAGCAGCTTAGAAGCGGCGGGAGGGGACACCGGGGAGCTGTTTTTT. This translates into CASSLEAAGGDTGELFF.